What follows describes a single T cell receptor beta chain. The antigen is undetermined. Germline assignment: CDR1 ENHRY and CDR2 SYGVKD. V was cut by 9 bases and J by 0 bases, with 9 bases left in between. CDR3 size: 13 residues. The data originate from a study of graft-versus-host responses after intestinal transplantation. Across the whole study: Anti-thymocyte globulin induction was given to all recipients, followed by tacrolimus and steroids for 3 to 4 years.

Repertoires were generated with immunoSEQ multiplex PCR, while TCRdb's copy carries only in-frame clones and drops some. In the table there are some 62,000 clones, 85% to 95% of which are singletons. The receptor was isolated from a human donor who was the organ donor for an intestinal transplant. The chain employs TRBV10-3 and TRBJ2-1; tentatively, D is TRBD2 (5 bases). Sequences were derived from unstimulated CD8+ T cells sorted from spleen or lymph node cells, sampled before transplant. The CDR3 region is CAMSGSSYNEQFF. DNA for the CDR3: TGTGCCATGAGCGGTAGCTCCTACAATGAGCAGTTCTTC.